This T cell receptor beta chain derives from a study of HIV-infected patients and healthy controls. Germline CDR1 SQVTM, CDR2 ANQGSEA. CDR3 size: 12 residues. V shed 1 base and J shed 7 bases, with 11 bases lying between them. Reverse transcription used around 500 ng RNA and constant-region primers for alpha and beta. Using multiplexing indices, alpha and beta chain libraries were generated apart by chain-specific third strand synthesis. TCRdb itself ran the 5' RACE reads through MiXCR, one entry per CDR3 protein. The sample has 15,000 to 20,000 distinct CDR3 sequences, over 9% seen once. The repertoire came from unfractionated whole blood and reflected all unsorted peripheral T cells.

Sample: blood. The chain has TRBV29-1 and TRBJ2-7; D remains ambiguous. The origin of this receptor is an adult in good health. CDR3 bases: TGCAGCGTTGAAGGGACCCTAAGGGAGCAGTACTTC. Protein sequence: CSVEGTLREQYF.